The 6 T cell receptor beta chains reported below all come from one sample, sequenced in a study of beta chain features in type 1 diabetes. Of the isolated RNA, all was reverse transcribed, and so the sequenced material was expressed TCRB transcripts. Assay used: immunoSEQ multiplex PCR; TCRdb lists only in-frame clones, some missing. The sample holds 500,000 to 700,000 clones, roughly 16% seen once. Input material: naive CD4+ T cells from blood. The receptors originated from a man between 18 and 35 years old in good health.

The chain joins TRBV4-3 to TRBJ1-6; D unclear. The germline V and J ends were trimmed by 4 bases and 0 bases, with 13 bases remaining between them. The CDR3 loop spans 17 amino acids. The germline V gene encodes CDR1 LGHNA and CDR2 YSLEER. In DNA form, the CDR3 reads TGCGCCAGCAGCCCACAAGAGGCTAACTCCTATAATTCACCCCTCCACTTT. Amino acids: CASSPQEANSYNSPLHF.

This chain links TRBV30 with TRBJ1-4; D gene unclear. V lost 1 base, J lost 2 bases, and 5 bases lay in between. CDR3 size: 13 residues. Germline CDR1 is GTSNPN and CDR2 is SVGIG (reference sequence). The CDR3 loop reads CAWSEQTNEKLFF. The DNA of the CDR3 is TGTGCCTGGAGTGAACAGACTAATGAAAAACTGTTTTTT.

Concerning this clone itself: The identical CDR3 is also encoded by other nucleotide sequences in the sample. The chain carries TRBV9 and TRBJ2-7, with a weak D call TRBD1 (5 bases). Trimming pared 1 base from V and 0 bases from J, leaving 8 bases between. Per germline, CDR1 SGDLS and CDR2 YYNGEE. The CDR3 covers 14 residues. The CDR3 sequence: CASSVQGSSYEQYF. The CDR3 nucleotides are TGTGCCAGCAGCGTACAGGGTAGCTCCTACGAGCAGTACTTC.

This clone has only a few counts. The chain couples TRBV19 to TRBJ2-5; TRBD2 is a possible D gene (7 bases). CDR1 is LNHDA, CDR2 SQIVND, per germline (reference sequence). CDR3 length: 13 amino acids. V was shortened by 6 bases and J by 2 bases, with 10 bases between the two germline ends. The CDR3 region is CASRRGLQETQYF. In DNA, the CDR3 is TGTGCCAGTAGGCGGGGGCTACAAGAGACCCAGTACTTC.

In this sample, this clone turned up a few times. The V call is TRBV5-4, the J call TRBJ1-2; tentative D call: TRBD1 (5 bases). The CDR3 consists of 14 residues. Per germline, CDR1 SGHNT and CDR2 YYREEE (reference sequence). Trimming took 4 bases from V and 1 from J, leaving 11 bases between them. The CDR3 spells CASSPYRSNYGYTF. The DNA for the CDR3 is TGTGCCAGCAGCCCCTACAGGAGTAACTATGGCTACACCTTC.

V and J are TRBV4-2 and TRBJ1-1; D remains unclear. This CDR3 comprises 16 residues. CDR1 is LGHNA and CDR2 is YNFKEQ in the germline V gene. Trimming took 0 bases from V and 4 from J, leaving 15 bases between them. Written as DNA, the CDR3 is TGTGCCAGCAGCCAAGAACTCTGGCAGGCGGGCACTGAAGCTTTCTTT. As protein: CASSQELWQAGTEAFF.